A selection of T cell receptor beta chains follows, all from one sample in a study of blood T cell repertoires in COVID-19. The protocol was immunoSEQ multiplex PCR, while the TCRdb copy is restricted to in-frame clones and leaves out a portion. The data contain 150,000 to 200,000 clones, under 80% of them singletons. The specimen was PBMCs or T cells enriched from blood (not recorded which). Source of these receptors: a woman in her fifties or sixties with acute COVID-19. CDR3s include the opening cysteine and the closing phenylalanine or tryptophan. A D gene is named only where the DNA matches it firmly. Some rows mark clone size as missing; the rest say once, few, many or name a class of expanded clone.

J gene: TRBJ1-2
clone size: -
D gene: TRBD1
V gene: TRBV6-2/TRBV6-3
CDR3 DNA: TGTGCCAGCAGTTACTCGAAAAGGGACAGAGCTAACTATGGCTACACCTTC
CDR3 protein: CASSYSKRDRANYGYTF

J gene: TRBJ2-1
clone size: -
D gene: TRBD1
V gene: TRBV6-1
CDR3 DNA: TGTGCCAGCAGTGACACCGGGACAGCGTTCGACAATGAGCAGTTCTTC
CDR3 protein: CASSDTGTAFDNEQFF

J gene: TRBJ2-3
clone size: -
D gene: -
V gene: TRBV21-1
CDR3 DNA: TGTGCCAGCAGCAAAGCGTTTCGGGACAAACTAGTCTCCGATACGCAGTATTTT
CDR3 protein: CASSKAFRDKLVSDTQYF

J gene: TRBJ1-6
clone size: -
D gene: -
V gene: TRBV10-3
CDR3 DNA: TGTGCCATCAGTGATCTTTCCTGGCAGGGAAGCTCCTATAATTCACCCCTCCACTTT
CDR3 protein: CAISDLSWQGSSYNSPLHF

J gene: TRBJ2-3
clone size: -
D gene: -
V gene: TRBV6-5
CDR3 DNA: TGTGCCAGCAGCCGGACAGCATTATACACAGATACGCAGTATTTT
CDR3 protein: CASSRTALYTDTQYF

J gene: TRBJ1-3
clone size: -
D gene: -
V gene: TRBV28
CDR3 DNA: TGTGCCAGCACCTCGGGGGGGGCTGGAAACACCATATATTTT
CDR3 protein: CASTSGGAGNTIYF

J gene: TRBJ1-6
clone size: -
D gene: -
V gene: TRBV5-6
CDR3 DNA: TGTGCCAGCAGCCCTCGGGGGGGCTCGTCACCCCTCCACTTT
CDR3 protein: CASSPRGGSSPLHF

J gene: TRBJ1-1
clone size: few
D gene: -
V gene: TRBV9
CDR3 DNA: TGTGCCAGCAGCCCAAGCGAGGCTGAAGCTTTCTTT
CDR3 protein: CASSPSEAEAFF

J gene: TRBJ1-1
clone size: many
D gene: -
V gene: TRBV5-1
CDR3 DNA: TGCGCCACCAGAGAACAGGGAAACACTGAAGCTTTCTTT
CDR3 protein: CATREQGNTEAFF

J gene: TRBJ1-1
clone size: -
D gene: TRBD1
V gene: TRBV12-3/TRBV12-4
CDR3 DNA: TGTGCCAGCAGTACCGGGACAGGGACTGAAGCTTTCTTT
CDR3 protein: CASSTGTGTEAFF

J gene: TRBJ2-3
clone size: -
D gene: -
V gene: TRBV7-6
CDR3 DNA: TGTGCCAGCAGCTTAGCGGTAGCGATCTCAGATACGCAGTATTTT
CDR3 protein: CASSLAVAISDTQYF

J gene: TRBJ1-1
clone size: many
D gene: -
V gene: TRBV4-1
CDR3 DNA: TGCGCCAGCAGCCGTGAAGCTGGGCAGGGCAGAAGACCTTTCTTT
CDR3 protein: CASSREAGQGRRPFF

J gene: TRBJ1-3
clone size: few
D gene: -
V gene: TRBV24-1
CDR3 DNA: TGTGCCACCAGTGGGGCTTCTGGGCACACCATATATTTT
CDR3 protein: CATSGASGHTIYF

J gene: TRBJ2-3
clone size: -
D gene: -
V gene: TRBV10-1
CDR3 DNA: TGCGCCAGCAGTGAGGTATTCGGGGGTAGCACAGATACGCAGTATTTT
CDR3 protein: CASSEVFGGSTDTQYF

J gene: TRBJ1-1
clone size: -
D gene: TRBD1
V gene: TRBV11-2
CDR3 DNA: TGTGCCAGCAGCCCGACAGGGTCCCTGGTGGTCGGTTTCTTT
CDR3 protein: CASSPTGSLVVGFF

J gene: TRBJ1-5
clone size: -
D gene: -
V gene: TRBV6-5
CDR3 DNA: TGTGCCAGCAGACACCCCGCGGGGCGCAATCAGCCCCAGCATTTT
CDR3 protein: CASRHPAGRNQPQHF

J gene: TRBJ1-2
clone size: -
D gene: TRBD1
V gene: TRBV20-1
CDR3 DNA: TGCAGTGCCACAGGGGGCTTGGGCTACACCTTC
CDR3 protein: CSATGGLGYTF

J gene: TRBJ1-2
clone size: once
D gene: -
V gene: TRBV5-6
CDR3 DNA: TGTGCCAGCAGCTTGCAGGAATATGGCTACACCTTC
CDR3 protein: CASSLQEYGYTF

J gene: TRBJ1-1
clone size: -
D gene: -
V gene: TRBV6-4
CDR3 DNA: TGTGCCAGCAAATACGGCGCGGAGTCTTCTGAAGCTTTCTTT
CDR3 protein: CASKYGAESSEAFF

J gene: TRBJ1-1
clone size: few
D gene: -
V gene: TRBV25-1
CDR3 DNA: TGTGCCAGCAGTTCAGTTGGCTTATCATCTGAAGCTTTCTTT
CDR3 protein: CASSSVGLSSEAFF

J gene: TRBJ2-2
clone size: once
D gene: -
V gene: TRBV7-3
CDR3 DNA: TGTGCCAGCAGCTCTACAGGTCTCACCGGGGAGCTGTTTTTT
CDR3 protein: CASSSTGLTGELFF

J gene: TRBJ1-1
clone size: -
D gene: -
V gene: TRBV20-1
CDR3 DNA: TGCAGTGCTTTAATGACAGGTGAAGCTTTCTTT
CDR3 protein: CSALMTGEAFF

J gene: TRBJ1-3
clone size: -
D gene: -
V gene: TRBV5-1
CDR3 DNA: TGCGCCAGCAGTTTCAATCCAAGGGGCAACTCTGGAAACACCATATATTTT
CDR3 protein: CASSFNPRGNSGNTIYF

J gene: TRBJ1-2
clone size: -
D gene: -
V gene: TRBV6-5
CDR3 DNA: TGTGCCAGCAGTTACGGGGCCGGACTAGGCTACACCTTC
CDR3 protein: CASSYGAGLGYTF

J gene: TRBJ1-1
clone size: -
D gene: -
V gene: TRBV10-3
CDR3 DNA: TGTGCCCGCCGCCGGGGGGGCACTGAAGCTTTCTTT
CDR3 protein: CARRRGGTEAFF

J gene: TRBJ1-5
clone size: once
D gene: -
V gene: TRBV11-3
CDR3 DNA: TGTGCCAGCAGCTTTCAATATTTGGGGACTTATAGCAATCAGCCCCAGCATTTT
CDR3 protein: CASSFQYLGTYSNQPQHF

J gene: TRBJ1-1
clone size: many
D gene: -
V gene: TRBV19
CDR3 DNA: TGTGCCAGTACTACATACGAACGGGTGAACACTGAAGCTTTCTTT
CDR3 protein: CASTTYERVNTEAFF

J gene: TRBJ1-5
clone size: -
D gene: TRBD1
V gene: TRBV10-3
CDR3 DNA: TGTGCCATCAGGGACAGGCCAAATCAGCCCCAGCATTTT
CDR3 protein: CAIRDRPNQPQHF

J gene: TRBJ2-2
clone size: once
D gene: -
V gene: TRBV5-4
CDR3 DNA: TGTGCCAGCAGCCCTCCGGACTGGAACACCGGGGAGCTGTTTTTT
CDR3 protein: CASSPPDWNTGELFF

J gene: TRBJ1-4
clone size: once
D gene: -
V gene: TRBV5-6
CDR3 DNA: TGTGCCAGCAGCTATCTCGGGACACCCAATGAAAAACTGTTTTTT
CDR3 protein: CASSYLGTPNEKLFF

J gene: TRBJ1-2
clone size: -
D gene: -
V gene: TRBV6-5
CDR3 DNA: TGTGCCAGCAGAGGCTCCAGGGGCTTTGACTATGGCTACACCTTC
CDR3 protein: CASRGSRGFDYGYTF

J gene: TRBJ2-3
clone size: once
D gene: -
V gene: TRBV4-2
CDR3 DNA: TGTGCCAGCAGCCGAGAGGTTGGCAGGGACACAGATACGCAGTATTTT
CDR3 protein: CASSREVGRDTDTQYF

J gene: TRBJ1-3
clone size: -
D gene: -
V gene: TRBV9
CDR3 DNA: TGTGCCAGCAGCGTAGCAGGTCAGGGGTCCTTCTCTGGAAACACCATATATTTT
CDR3 protein: CASSVAGQGSFSGNTIYF

J gene: TRBJ1-3
clone size: -
D gene: -
V gene: TRBV5-1
CDR3 DNA: TGCGCCAGCAGCTTGCCCGGGGCCGGGGGTAACACCATATATTTT
CDR3 protein: CASSLPGAGGNTIYF

J gene: TRBJ2-2
clone size: -
D gene: -
V gene: TRBV6-5
CDR3 DNA: TGTGCCAGCAGCCCCGGACAGCCCTCCGGGGAGCTGTTTTTT
CDR3 protein: CASSPGQPSGELFF

J gene: TRBJ2-2
clone size: few
D gene: -
V gene: TRBV6-1
CDR3 DNA: TGTGCCAGCAGTGAAGCCCGGAGCACTGGGGAGCTGTTTTTT
CDR3 protein: CASSEARSTGELFF

J gene: TRBJ2-6
clone size: few
D gene: TRBD1
V gene: TRBV5-4
CDR3 DNA: TGTGCCAGCAGCTCGAATGCCGACAGGGCTGCTCTTGCTGGGGCCAACGTCCTGACTTTC
CDR3 protein: CASSSNADRAALAGANVLTF

J gene: TRBJ2-1
clone size: -
D gene: TRBD2
V gene: TRBV5-4
CDR3 DNA: TGTGCCAGCAGCTTGGCCATAGCGGGGGGGCCTCCCAATGAGCAGTTCTTC
CDR3 protein: CASSLAIAGGPPNEQFF

J gene: TRBJ2-2
clone size: once
D gene: -
V gene: TRBV6-5
CDR3 DNA: TGTGCCAGCACCCCACAGACCACCGGGGAGCTGTTTTTT
CDR3 protein: CASTPQTTGELFF

J gene: TRBJ2-1
clone size: few
D gene: -
V gene: TRBV5-6
CDR3 DNA: TGTGCCAGCAGCTTGGGGCAGGCGCCAGGGAATGAGCAGTTCTTC
CDR3 protein: CASSLGQAPGNEQFF

J gene: TRBJ1-2
clone size: -
D gene: TRBD1
V gene: TRBV9
CDR3 DNA: TGTGCCAGCAGCGTTATCGGGACAGGGTCGGGGAATAACTATGGCTACACCTTC
CDR3 protein: CASSVIGTGSGNNYGYTF

J gene: TRBJ2-3
clone size: few
D gene: -
V gene: TRBV29-1
CDR3 DNA: TGCAGCGTTGAACGGCTCCGAGGACACGCAGATACGCAGTATTTT
CDR3 protein: CSVERLRGHADTQYF

J gene: TRBJ2-3
clone size: -
D gene: -
V gene: TRBV10-3
CDR3 DNA: TGTGCCATCAGGGTGACTAGCACAGATACGCAGTATTTT
CDR3 protein: CAIRVTSTDTQYF

J gene: TRBJ2-1
clone size: -
D gene: TRBD2
V gene: TRBV2
CDR3 DNA: TGTGCCAGCAGCGAAGGGCTAGCGGGGGGGTTTGAGCAGTTCTTC
CDR3 protein: CASSEGLAGGFEQFF

J gene: TRBJ1-4
clone size: -
D gene: -
V gene: TRBV6-5
CDR3 DNA: TGTGCCAGCAGTTACTCCGACAGAGTTAATGAAAAACTGTTTTTT
CDR3 protein: CASSYSDRVNEKLFF

J gene: TRBJ1-4
clone size: once
D gene: -
V gene: TRBV5-4
CDR3 DNA: TGTGCCAGCAGCTTAGGTCCCAGTGGGGGGGGCAATGAAAAACTGTTTTTT
CDR3 protein: CASSLGPSGGGNEKLFF

J gene: TRBJ2-3
clone size: -
D gene: -
V gene: TRBV19
CDR3 DNA: TGTGCCAGTAGTGTCCGGTTAGATACGCAGTATTTT
CDR3 protein: CASSVRLDTQYF

J gene: TRBJ2-2
clone size: few
D gene: TRBD1
V gene: TRBV18
CDR3 DNA: TGTGCCAGCTCACCCGGGACAGGGATGGTCGGGGAGCTGTTTTTT
CDR3 protein: CASSPGTGMVGELFF

J gene: TRBJ1-1
clone size: -
D gene: -
V gene: TRBV4-2
CDR3 DNA: TGTGCCAGCAGCCAAGGACAGGTCCAAACTGCTGAAGCTTTCTTT
CDR3 protein: CASSQGQVQTAEAFF

J gene: TRBJ1-6
clone size: -
D gene: -
V gene: TRBV18
CDR3 DNA: TGTGCCAGCTCACCAGAACAGGGCCGGAATTCACCCCTCCACTTT
CDR3 protein: CASSPEQGRNSPLHF